This passage covers 7 T cell receptor beta chains from one sample sequenced in a study of T-cell memory formation after mild COVID-19 (dated by TCRdb to the early 2020s). The library was generated by 5' RACE. TCRdb lists the instrument as Illumina NovaSeq 6000. In-frame beta chains were kept once TCRdb had trimmed the public reads at Q25 with fastp and called clones with MiXCR. Identical CDR3 proteins give one entry, which carries the most common genes and DNA. Recorded for this sample are around 430,000 distinct CDR3 sequences; 16% of them occurred a single time. The ten largest clones add up to 20% to 25% of the sample. The sequenced sample was PBMCs or a T cell subset sorted from them (not recorded which). The receptor source for this set is a man between 18 and 29 years old who had mild COVID-19 (a few samples of this study predate the infection). The sample titles of this study are shuffled in the database, so cell type and time point are left out; the donor was told from shared clones.

The CDR3 DNA reads as TGTGCCACCAGCAGAGACCCGGCTGGGGCCAACGTCCTGACTTTC. It encodes CATSRDPAGANVLTF. The genes are TRBV15 and TRBJ2-6; no clear D gene. The CDR3 runs 15 residues. Looked up from germline, CDR1 is LNHNV and CDR2 is YYDKDF (reference sequence). Trimming removed 0 bases from V and 2 bases from J, with 5 bases in between.

This chain links TRBV10-1 with TRBJ2-5; tentatively, D is TRBD1 (6 bases). Trimming shortened V by 3 bases and J by 7 bases, and 15 bases separated the two germline ends. Germline values: CDR1 WNHNN, CDR2 SYGVQD (reference sequence). CDR3 length: 14 amino acids. The DNA for the CDR3 is TGCGCCAGCAGTGATACAGGGCCCTTGGGGACCCAGTACTTC. This translates into CASSDTGPLGTQYF.

This clonotype has more than one count but fewer than ten. This sequence joins TRBV7-6 and TRBJ2-7, with TRBD1 matching over 9 bases. The CDR3 loop spans 14 amino acids. V lost 3 bases to trimming and J lost 4 bases; unmatched junction nucleotides: 4. CDR1 and CDR2 from the germline V gene are SGHVS and FNYEAQ. CDR3 bases: TGTGCCAGCAGCTTTATGGGACAGGGTTACGAGCAGTACTTC. This gives the protein CASSFMGQGYEQYF.

This chain joins TRBV5-1 and TRBJ2-5; TRBD1 agrees at 9 bases. The CDR3 is 16 amino acids. CDR1 is SGHRS, CDR2 YFSETQ, per germline. J lost 4 bases, V lost 3 bases, and 10 bases had no gene match. CDR3 loop: CASSWDGQGRVETQYF. CDR3 bases: TGCGCCAGCAGCTGGGACGGACAGGGGCGGGTAGAGACCCAGTACTTC. The whole variable domain, remainder taken from reference TRBV5-1 and TRBJ2-5, is KAGVTQTPRYLIKTRGQQVTLSCSPISGHRSVSWYQQTPGQGLQFLFEYFSETQRNKGNFPGRFSGRQFSNSRSEMNVSTLELGDSALYLCASSWDGQGRVETQYFGPGTRLLVL.

Only a few counts were recorded for this clonotype. V and J are TRBV23-1 and TRBJ2-2; 9 nucleotides line up with TRBD2. TRBV23-1 is labeled an ORF, and its function is uncertain. V trimming: 4 bases; J trimming: 5 bases; junction bases outside the gene matches: 11. The CDR3 covers 17 residues. The CDR3 nucleotides read TGCGCCAGCAGTCCGTCCCCCGGACTAGCGAGAACCGGGGAGCTGTTTTTT. As protein: CASSPSPGLARTGELFF.

The V gene is TRBV5-1, the J gene TRBJ1-1; D remains ambiguous. CDR1 is SGHRS and CDR2 is YFSETQ in the germline V gene. Trimming took 4 bases from V and 1 from J, leaving 11 bases between them. The length of the CDR3 is 14 residues. CDR3 DNA sequence: TGCGCCAGCAGCCCTGCCCCCGCGAACACTGAAGCTTTCTTT. This translates into CASSPAPANTEAFF.

The CDR3: CASSGVYQETQYF. In nucleotides, the CDR3 is TGCGCCAGCAGCGGGGTTTACCAAGAGACCCAGTACTTC. The chain combines TRBV5-1 with TRBJ2-5; D call uncertain. Trimming pared 4 bases from V and 0 bases from J, leaving 7 bases between. CDR3 length: 13 residues. CDR1 is SGHRS, CDR2 YFSETQ, per germline.